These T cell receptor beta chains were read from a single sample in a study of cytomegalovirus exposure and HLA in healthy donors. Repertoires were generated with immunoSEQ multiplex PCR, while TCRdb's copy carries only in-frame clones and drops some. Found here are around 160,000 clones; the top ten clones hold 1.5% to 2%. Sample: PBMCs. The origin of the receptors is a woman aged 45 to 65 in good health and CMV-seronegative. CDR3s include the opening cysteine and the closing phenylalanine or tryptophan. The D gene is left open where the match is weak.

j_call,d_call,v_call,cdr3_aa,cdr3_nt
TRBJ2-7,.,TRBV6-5,CASSPVGGDYEQYF,TGTGCCAGCAGCCCCGTCGGGGGAGACTACGAGCAGTACTTC
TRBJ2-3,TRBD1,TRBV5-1,CASSFSGGVGADTQYF,TGCGCCAGCAGCTTCTCAGGGGGCGTGGGTGCAGATACGCAGTATTTT
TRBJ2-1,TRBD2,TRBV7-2,CASSSRLAGSAHNEQFF,TGTGCCAGCAGCTCCCGTCTAGCGGGATCAGCCCACAATGAGCAGTTCTTC
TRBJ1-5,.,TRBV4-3,CASSPIRGEQPQHF,TGCGCCAGCAGCCCAATCAGGGGTGAGCAGCCCCAGCATTTT
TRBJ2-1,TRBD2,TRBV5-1,CASSLSTSGSYEQFF,TGCGCCAGCAGCTTGAGCACTAGCGGGAGCTATGAGCAGTTCTTC
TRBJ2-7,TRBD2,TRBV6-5,CASSYSGGMGAYEQYF,TGTGCCAGCAGTTACTCGGGGGGGATGGGGGCCTACGAGCAGTACTTC
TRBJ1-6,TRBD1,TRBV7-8,CASSPTGGEYSPLHF,TGTGCCAGCAGTCCGACAGGGGGCGAGTATTCACCCCTCCACTTT
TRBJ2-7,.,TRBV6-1,CASHTRANEQYF,TGTGCCAGCCACACGAGGGCGAACGAGCAGTACTTC
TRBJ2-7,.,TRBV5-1,CASSLKGDNEQYF,TGCGCCAGCAGCTTGAAGGGGGACAACGAGCAGTACTTC
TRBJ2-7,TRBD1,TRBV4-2,CASSQAVGTDSYEQYF,TGTGCCAGCAGCCAAGCAGTCGGGACAGACTCCTACGAGCAGTACTTC
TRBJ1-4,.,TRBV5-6,CASSLAGTREKLFF,TGTGCCAGCAGCTTGGCTGGGACTCGAGAAAAACTGTTTTTT
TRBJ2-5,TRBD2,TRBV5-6,CASSLASGGGETQYF,TGTGCCAGCAGCTTGGCCAGCGGGGGAGGGGAGACCCAGTACTTC